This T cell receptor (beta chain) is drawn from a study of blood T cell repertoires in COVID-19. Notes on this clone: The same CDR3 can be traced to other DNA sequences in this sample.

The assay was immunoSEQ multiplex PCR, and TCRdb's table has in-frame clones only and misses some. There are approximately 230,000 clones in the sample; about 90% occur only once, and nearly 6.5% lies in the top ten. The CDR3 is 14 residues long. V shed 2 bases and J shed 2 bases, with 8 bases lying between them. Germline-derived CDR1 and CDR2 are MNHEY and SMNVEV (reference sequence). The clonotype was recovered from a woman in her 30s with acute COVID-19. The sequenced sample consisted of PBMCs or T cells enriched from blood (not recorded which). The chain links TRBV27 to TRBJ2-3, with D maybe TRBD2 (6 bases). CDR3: CASSLAGPTDTQYF. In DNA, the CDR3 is TGTGCCAGCAGTTTAGCGGGGCCCACAGATACGCAGTATTTT.